This entry lists 8 T cell receptor beta chains sequenced from one sample in a study of T-cell memory formation after mild COVID-19. One entry per CDR3 protein, called by TCRdb with MiXCR from the 5' RACE reads. The table shows about 190,000 distinct CDR3 sequences, with about a sixth occurring only once. Sequencing was done on a sample of PBMCs or a T cell subset sorted from them (not recorded which). The source is an adult woman who had mild COVID-19 (a few samples of this study predate the infection). Cell type and time point are not known.

This clonotype was counted at least ten times. The CDR3 DNA sequence: TGCAGTGCTACGACAGAGAACGGGAGGAGGGCTTTCTTT. Amino acid sequence: CSATTENGRRAFF. This chain connects TRBV20-1 to TRBJ1-1; maybe TRBD1 (5 bases). Germline V gene lookup returns CDR1 DFQATT and CDR2 SNEGSKA (reference sequence). This CDR3 is 13 amino acids long. V lost 4 bases and J lost 11, with 20 bases in between.

This clonotype was detected a few times. The V gene is TRBV29-1, the J gene TRBJ1-1; the D is unclear. The CDR3 is made up of 14 amino acids. Germline lookup yields CDR1 SQVTM and CDR2 ANQGSEA. V lost 8 bases to trimming and J lost 1 base, with 17 bases between them. CDR3 in DNA: TGCAGCATGCCGGCGGGTGTAAGGAACACTGAAGCTTTCTTT. Its translation: CSMPAGVRNTEAFF.

This chain uses TRBV7-9 with TRBJ1-2; TRBD1 aligns across 8 bases. From germline, CDR1 is SEHNR and CDR2 FQNEAQ (reference sequence). CDR3 length equals 14 residues. Trimming took 5 bases from V and 5 from J; bases not matched to a gene: 7. The CDR3 coding sequence is TGTGCCAGCAGCCCGGGACAGGTACGATATGGCTACACCTTC. It specifies CASSPGQVRYGYTF. Variable domain in full (rest from reference TRBV7-9 and TRBJ1-2): DTGVSQNPRHKITKRGQNVTFRCDPISEHNRLYWYRQTLGQGPEFLTYFQNEAQLEKSRLLSDRFSAERPKGSFSTLEIQRTEQGDSAMYLCASSPGQVRYGYTFGSGTRLTVV.

The rearrangement uses TRBV6-5 and TRBJ2-1; the match to TRBD1 covers 8 bases. CDR3 length equals 15 residues. Germline V lookup: CDR1 MNHEY, CDR2 SVGAGI. Unmatched junction bases numbered 5, after V lost 7 bases and J lost 0 bases. CDR3 DNA: TGTGCCAGCACTCAGGGGGCAGGCTCCTACAATGAGCAGTTCTTC. It translates to CASTQGAGSYNEQFF.

The chain is built from TRBV7-9 and TRBJ1-2; TRBD1 matches 9 bases. The CDR3 runs to 14 residues. CDR1 and CDR2 from the germline V gene are SEHNR and FQNEAQ (reference sequence). The J segment lost 4 bases and the V segment lost 5 bases, leaving 5 bases of the junction unmatched. The chain's CDR3 is CASSTDRGVYGYTF. CDR3 DNA: TGTGCCAGCAGCACCGACAGGGGGGTCTATGGCTACACCTTC.

The sample holds a few counts of this clonotype. This sequence joins TRBV12-3 or TRBV12-4 and TRBJ2-3; weak D call: TRBD2 (5 bases). V was pared by 3 bases and J by 14 bases, with 12 bases between. The CDR3 length is 11 residues. CDR3 amino acids: CASSLAGLPYF. The CDR3 nucleotides are TGTGCCAGCAGTTTGGCGGGTCTGCCGTATTTT.

The chain uses TRBV5-4 and TRBJ2-7; D ambiguous. V shed 4 bases and J shed 0 bases, with 11 bases lying between them. In germline, CDR1 is SGHNT, CDR2 YYREEE (reference sequence). The CDR3 length is 14 residues. CDR3 loop: CASSPGSTSYEQYF. CDR3 nucleotides: TGTGCCAGCAGCCCCGGTAGTACCTCCTACGAGCAGTACTTC.

This clonotype appeared a few times. The chain uses TRBV15 and TRBJ2-7, with D perhaps TRBD1 or TRBD2 (5 bases each). Germline loops: CDR1 LNHNV, CDR2 YYDKDF (reference sequence). V was cut by 0 bases and J by 7 bases, with 13 bases left in between. The CDR3 has 14 amino acids. CDR3 DNA sequence: TGTGCCACCAGCAGAGATAATGGGGGAGAAGAGCAGTACTTC. This encodes CATSRDNGGEEQYF.